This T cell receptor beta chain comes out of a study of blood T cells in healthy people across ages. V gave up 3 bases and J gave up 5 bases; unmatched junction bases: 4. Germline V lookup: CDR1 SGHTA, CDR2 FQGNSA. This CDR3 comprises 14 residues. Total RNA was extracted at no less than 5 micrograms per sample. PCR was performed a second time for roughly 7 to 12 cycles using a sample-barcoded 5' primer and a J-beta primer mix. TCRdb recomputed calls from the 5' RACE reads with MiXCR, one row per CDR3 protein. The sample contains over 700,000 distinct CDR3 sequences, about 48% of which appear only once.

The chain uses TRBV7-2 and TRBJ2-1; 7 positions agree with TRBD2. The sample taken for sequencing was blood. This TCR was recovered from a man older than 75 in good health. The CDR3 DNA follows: TGTGCCAGCAGCTTCGGCGGGGGACACAATGAGCAGTTCTTC. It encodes CASSFGGGHNEQFF.